These 26 T cell receptor beta chains share one sample of origin, sequenced in a study of T cell changes during pregnancy in multiple sclerosis. Repertoires were generated with immunoSEQ multiplex PCR, while TCRdb's copy carries only in-frame clones and drops some. The sample holds some 80,000 clones, just under 95% seen once. This material consisted of peripheral blood, taken in the first trimester of pregnancy. Receptors originate from a female donor with multiple sclerosis, enrolled in a pregnancy study.

V gene TRBV7-2 combines with J gene TRBJ2-7, with D possibly matching TRBD1 (6 bases). Between the trimmed V and J ends, which lost 3 bases and 4 bases, there was a span of 7 bases. The CDR3 spans 12 residues. From germline, CDR1 is SGHTA and CDR2 FQGNSA. The CDR3 here is CASSFQGYEQYF. The CDR3 bases are TGTGCCAGCAGCTTTCAGGGGTACGAGCAGTACTTC.

The V gene is TRBV19, the J gene TRBJ2-7, with a possible D match to TRBD2 (7 bases). The CDR3 totals 16 residues. Germline CDR1 LNHDA, CDR2 SQIVND (reference sequence). V lost 6 bases, J lost 1 base, and 19 bases lay in between. Here the CDR3 DNA reads TGTGCCAGTAGGCCAGGGAGGGGGGTTAAATCCTACGAGCAGTACTTC. This gives the protein CASRPGRGVKSYEQYF.

This clone has just one count. V is TRBV11-2 and J is TRBJ2-7; 7 nucleotides agree with TRBD1. Trimming removed 3 bases from V and 2 bases from J; junction bases left unmatched: 4. There are 14 residues in the CDR3. Germline CDR1 reads SGHAT; CDR2 reads FQNNGV. CDR3 sequence (DNA): TGTGCCAGCAGCTTTTACAGGGGCCCCTACGAGCAGTACTTC. It yields the protein CASSFYRGPYEQYF. The whole variable domain, filled in from reference TRBV11-2 and TRBJ2-7, reads EAGVAQSPRYKIIEKRQSVAFWCNPISGHATLYWYQQILGQGPKLLIQFQNNGVVDDSQLPKDRFSAERLKGVDSTLKIQPAKLEDSAVYLCASSFYRGPYEQYFGPGTRLTVT.

V and J are TRBV29-1 and TRBJ2-1, with TRBD1 as a possible D gene (6 bases). This CDR3 has 12 amino acids. Deletions cut 4 bases from V and 4 bases from J, with 8 bases between. CDR1 SQVTM and CDR2 ANQGSEA come from the germline V gene. The CDR3 here is CSVGQAYNEQFF. CDR3 sequence (DNA): TGCAGCGTTGGACAGGCATACAATGAGCAGTTCTTC.

This clone was seen repeatedly, ten times or more. The chain links TRBV9 to TRBJ2-1; TRBD1 matches at 12 bases. The CDR3 is 17 residues long. Looked up from germline, CDR1 is SGDLS and CDR2 is YYNGEE. V shed 4 bases, J shed 3 bases, and the junction held 8 bases outside the gene matches. CDR3 nucleotides: TGTGCCAGCAGCCCCCGGGGGACAGGGGGCATCTACAATGAGCAGTTCTTC. It encodes CASSPRGTGGIYNEQFF. Full variable domain (rest looked up from reference TRBV9 and TRBJ2-1): DSGVTQTPKHLITATGQRVTLRCSPRSGDLSVYWYQQSLDQGLQFLIQYYNGEERAKGNILERFSAQQFPDLHSELNLSSLELGDSALYFCASSPRGTGGIYNEQFFGPGTRLTVL.

The J gene is TRBJ2-2, the V gene TRBV18, with D perhaps TRBD1 (5 bases). The V gene lost 3 bases and the J gene lost 0 bases, with 8 bases spanning the gap. The CDR3 is made up of 15 amino acids. Germline CDR1 and CDR2: KGHSH and LQKENI. In nucleotides, the CDR3 is TGTGCCAGCTCACCGCGACAGCCGAACACCGGGGAGCTGTTTTTT. Encoded protein: CASSPRQPNTGELFF.

The chain links TRBV29-1 to TRBJ2-2; 7 bases are a match to TRBD1. The CDR3 loop spans 15 amino acids. Per the germline V gene, CDR1 is SQVTM and CDR2 is ANQGSEA. Trimming cost V 6 bases and J 6 bases; bases outside gene matches: 13. The CDR3 loop is CSVGTVWTGSGELFF. The CDR3 DNA sequence: TGCAGCGTGGGGACAGTTTGGACCGGGTCCGGGGAGCTGTTTTTT.

V usage is TRBV11-2 and J usage is TRBJ1-1; 12 bases match TRBD1. Trimming at V came to 5 bases and at J to 5 bases, leaving 9 bases not matched to a gene. Germline V CDR1 and CDR2: SGHAT, FQNNGV. The CDR3 length is 16 residues. This CDR3 reads CASSRTGTGGRTEAFF. The CDR3 DNA follows: TGTGCCAGCAGCCGGACCGGGACAGGGGGCCGGACTGAAGCTTTCTTT.

The V and J genes are TRBV19 and TRBJ2-3, with 8 bases aligning to TRBD2. The ends lost 6 bases at V and 6 bases at J; junction bases unmatched: 17. Looked up from germline, CDR1 is LNHDA and CDR2 is SQIVND (reference sequence). The CDR3 extends over 17 amino acids. The CDR3 here is CASSHTAGGLMTDTQYF. DNA of the CDR3: TGTGCCAGTAGCCACACCGCGGGGGGACTGATGACGGATACGCAGTATTTT.

Comments on this clone: Germline and junction disagree at one end, which may indicate a read error. This rearrangement joins TRBV12-5 to TRBJ2-1, with D possibly being TRBD1 or TRBD2 (6 bases each). The CDR3 consists of 15 residues. CDR1 is LGHNT and CDR2 is FRNRAP in the germline V gene. As DNA, the CDR3 is TGTGCTAGTGGCTTGGGGGCGGGGTCCTACAATGAGCAGTTCTTC. Translating it yields CASGLGAGSYNEQFF.

The rearrangement uses TRBV5-1 and TRBJ2-7, with a tentative D call TRBD1 (6 bases). Trimming cost V 5 bases and J 0 bases, with 12 bases left between them. The CDR3 extends over 14 amino acids. Germline-derived CDR1 and CDR2 are SGHRS and YFSETQ. DNA of the CDR3: TGCGCCAGCAGACAGGGATTTGGCTCCTACGAGCAGTACTTC. This sequence encodes CASRQGFGSYEQYF.

The chain is built from TRBV13 and TRBJ2-7; a possible D gene is TRBD2 (7 bases). This CDR3 region has 14 residues. Germline CDR1 is PRHDT and CDR2 is FYEKMQ (reference sequence). Trimming left V 5 bases short and J 9 bases short, with 20 bases between. CDR3 DNA sequence: TGTGCCAGCAGCCCCCGAGACCTGGGGGGGCGGCAGTACTTC. This gives the protein CASSPRDLGGRQYF.

The chain carries TRBV7-9 and TRBJ2-3, with 9 bases fitting TRBD2. CDR1 and CDR2 (germline): SEHNR, FQNEAQ (reference sequence). The CDR3 consists of 15 residues. V was clipped by 3 bases and J by 5 bases; unmatched bases: 6. This chain's CDR3 is CASSFGGRAGDTQYF. In DNA form, the CDR3 reads TGTGCCAGCAGCTTCGGCGGGAGGGCGGGAGATACGCAGTATTTT.

V usage is TRBV5-1 and J usage is TRBJ2-1, with D possibly TRBD1 on 6 matching bases. This CDR3 has 15 amino acids. The germline V gene encodes CDR1 SGHRS and CDR2 YFSETQ. The V end was cut by 3 bases, the J end by 15 bases, with 25 bases between. CDR3 nucleotide sequence: TGCGCCAGCAGCTCCTCGGACAGTGGCCTACCCCTGCGGTTCTTC. This encodes CASSSSDSGLPLRFF.

CDR3 in amino acids: CAWTGSKNIQYF. The CDR3 coding sequence is TGTGCCTGGACGGGGTCCAAAAACATTCAGTACTTC. J is TRBJ2-4 and V is TRBV30; perhaps TRBD2 as D (5 bases). V was trimmed by 4 bases and J by 2 bases, leaving 6 bases between them. The length of the CDR3 is 12 residues. CDR1 is GTSNPN and CDR2 is SVGIG in the germline V gene (reference sequence).

The chain combines TRBV5-6 with TRBJ1-2; no clear D gene. CDR3 length: 14 amino acids. CDR1 SGHDT and CDR2 YYEEEE come from the germline V gene. Trimming left V 0 bases short and J 7 bases short, with 13 bases between. Written as DNA, the CDR3 is TGTGCCAGCAGCTTGGGTCTCAGCGGAGGTGGCTACACCTTC. It codes for CASSLGLSGGGYTF. Complete variable domain (other parts from reference TRBV5-6 and TRBJ1-2): DAGVTQSPTHLIKTRGQQVTLRCSPKSGHDTVSWYQQALGQGPQFIFQYYEEEERQRGNFPDRFSGHQFPNYSSELNVNALLLGDSALYLCASSLGLSGGGYTFGSGTRLTVV.

The chain is built from TRBV2 and TRBJ2-1; 7 bases agree with TRBD2. The germline V gene encodes CDR1 SNHLY and CDR2 FYNNEI. J lost 4 bases, V lost 1 base, and 7 bases had no gene match. There are 16 residues in the CDR3. CDR3 coding DNA: TGTGCCAGCAGTGAAGTGAGACTAGCAGTTTACAATGAGCAGTTCTTC. Protein sequence: CASSEVRLAVYNEQFF.

For the CDR3, the DNA is TGCAGCGTCCAAAGGACAGGGGAGAGGTATGGCTACACCTTC. It specifies CSVQRTGERYGYTF. The gene calls are TRBV29-1 and TRBJ1-2, with TRBD1 matching over 9 bases. CDR3 length equals 14 residues. V dropped 6 bases and J dropped 5; count of bases not matched to a gene: 10. CDR1 SQVTM and CDR2 ANQGSEA come from the germline V gene.

This clone was recorded once. The chain joins TRBV11-3 to TRBJ2-1; 8 nucleotides line up with TRBD2. Germline CDR1 SGHNT, CDR2 YENEEA. The CDR3 length is 17 residues. Trimming removed 1 base from V and 3 bases from J; junction bases left unmatched: 8. The CDR3 nucleotides read TGTGCCAGCAGCTTAGGAGTTGCCGCGGGGGGCTACAATGAGCAGTTCTTC. Its protein is CASSLGVAAGGYNEQFF.

The chain has TRBV18 and TRBJ1-1; tentative D call: TRBD1 (6 bases). CDR1 is KGHSH, CDR2 LQKENI, per germline. The CDR3 is made up of 15 amino acids. The germline V and J ends were trimmed by 1 base and 2 bases, with 11 bases remaining between them. CDR3 coding DNA: TGTGCCAGCTCACCACTAGAACAGGGCAACACTGAAGCTTTCTTT. Its translation is CASSPLEQGNTEAFF.

The chain uses TRBV4-2 and TRBJ2-7, with a tentative D call TRBD1 (6 bases). Between the trimmed V and J ends, which lost 0 bases and 5 bases, there was a span of 14 bases. Germline-derived CDR1 and CDR2 are LGHNA and YNFKEQ. This CDR3 comprises 15 residues. The chain's CDR3 is CASSQDGQGWNEQYF. The CDR3 DNA follows: TGTGCCAGCAGCCAAGATGGCCAGGGGTGGAACGAGCAGTACTTC.

The chain links TRBV27 to TRBJ1-2, with 9 bases identical to TRBD1. The CDR3 consists of 15 residues. With V trimmed by 5 bases and J by 6 bases, 10 bases remained unmatched. CDR1 is MNHEY and CDR2 is SMNVEV in the germline V gene (reference sequence). DNA of the CDR3: TGTGCCAGCAGTACCTACAGGGGGCCGAGGCATGGCTACACCTTC. Its protein is CASSTYRGPRHGYTF.

The chain links TRBV10-3 to TRBJ1-4; no clear D. The CDR3 is made up of 12 amino acids. V shed 8 bases and J shed 5 bases, with 9 bases lying between them. The germline gives CDR1 ENHRY, CDR2 SYGVKD. CDR3 coding DNA: TGTGCCATCTCCCCGGAGAATGAAAAACTGTTTTTT. This translates into CAISPENEKLFF.

V is TRBV6-1 and J is TRBJ2-1, with 8 bases that match TRBD1. The J segment lost 0 bases and the V segment lost 4 bases, leaving 5 bases of the junction unmatched. There are 16 residues in the CDR3. CDR1 is MNHNS and CDR2 is SASEGT in the germline V gene. For the CDR3, the DNA is TGTGCCAGCAGTGTACGGACAGGGCGCTCCTACAATGAGCAGTTCTTC. Translation gives CASSVRTGRSYNEQFF.

This chain links TRBV5-4 with TRBJ2-3; the D is unclear. Trimming shortened V by 4 bases and J by 4 bases, and 4 bases separated the two germline ends. The CDR3 consists of 11 residues. Germline V gene lookup returns CDR1 SGHNT and CDR2 YYREEE (reference sequence). The CDR3 DNA sequence: TGTGCCAGCAGCCGGGCAGATACGCAGTATTTT. Protein: CASSRADTQYF.

The V call is TRBV9, the J call TRBJ2-2; D is undetermined. Per germline, CDR1 SGDLS and CDR2 YYNGEE. With 0 bases removed from V and 7 bases from J, the gap between germline ends came to 7 bases. The CDR3 length is 13 residues. The CDR3 spells CASSVVGDGELFF. In DNA, the CDR3 is TGTGCCAGCAGCGTAGTTGGAGACGGGGAGCTGTTTTTT.